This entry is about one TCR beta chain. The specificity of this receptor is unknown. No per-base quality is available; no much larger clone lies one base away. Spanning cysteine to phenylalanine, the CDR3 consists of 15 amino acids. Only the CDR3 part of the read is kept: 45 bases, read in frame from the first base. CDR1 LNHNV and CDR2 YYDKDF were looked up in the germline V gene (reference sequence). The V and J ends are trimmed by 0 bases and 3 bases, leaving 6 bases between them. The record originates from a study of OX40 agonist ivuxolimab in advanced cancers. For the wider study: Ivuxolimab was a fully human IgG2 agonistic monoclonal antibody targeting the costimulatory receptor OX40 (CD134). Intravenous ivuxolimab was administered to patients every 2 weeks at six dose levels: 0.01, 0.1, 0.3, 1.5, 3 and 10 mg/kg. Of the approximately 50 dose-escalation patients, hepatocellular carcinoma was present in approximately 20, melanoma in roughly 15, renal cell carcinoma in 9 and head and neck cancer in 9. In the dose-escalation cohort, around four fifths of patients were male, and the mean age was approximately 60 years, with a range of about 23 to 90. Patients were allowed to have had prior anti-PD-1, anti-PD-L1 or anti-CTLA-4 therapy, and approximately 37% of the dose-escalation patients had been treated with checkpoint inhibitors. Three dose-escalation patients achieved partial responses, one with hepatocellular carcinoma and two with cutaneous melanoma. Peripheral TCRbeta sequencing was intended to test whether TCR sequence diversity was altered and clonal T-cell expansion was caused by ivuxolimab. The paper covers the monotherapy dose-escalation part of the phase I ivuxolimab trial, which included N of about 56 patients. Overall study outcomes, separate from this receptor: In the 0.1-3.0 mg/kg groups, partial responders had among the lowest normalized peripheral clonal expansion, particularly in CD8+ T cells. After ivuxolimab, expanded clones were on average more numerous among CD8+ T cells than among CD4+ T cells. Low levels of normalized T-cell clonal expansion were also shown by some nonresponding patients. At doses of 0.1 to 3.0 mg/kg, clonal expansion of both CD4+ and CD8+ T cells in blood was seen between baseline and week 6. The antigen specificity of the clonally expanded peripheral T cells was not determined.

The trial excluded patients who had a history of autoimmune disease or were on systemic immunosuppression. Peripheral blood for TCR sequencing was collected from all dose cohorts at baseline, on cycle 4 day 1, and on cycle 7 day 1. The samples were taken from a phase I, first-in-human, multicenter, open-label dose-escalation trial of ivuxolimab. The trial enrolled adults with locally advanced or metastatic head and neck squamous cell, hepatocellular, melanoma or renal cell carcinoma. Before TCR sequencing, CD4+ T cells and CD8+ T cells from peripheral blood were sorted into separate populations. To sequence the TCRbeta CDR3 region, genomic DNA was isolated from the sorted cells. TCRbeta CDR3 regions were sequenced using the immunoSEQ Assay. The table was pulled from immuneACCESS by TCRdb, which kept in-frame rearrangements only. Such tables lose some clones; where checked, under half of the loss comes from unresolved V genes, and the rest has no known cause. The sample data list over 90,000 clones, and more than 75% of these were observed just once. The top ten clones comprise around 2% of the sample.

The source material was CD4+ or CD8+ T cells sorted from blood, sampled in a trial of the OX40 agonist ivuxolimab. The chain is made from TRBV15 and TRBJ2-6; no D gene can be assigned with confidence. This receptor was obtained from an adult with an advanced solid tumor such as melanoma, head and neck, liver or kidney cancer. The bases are TGTGCCACCAGCAGAGAGATATATGGGGCCAACGTCCTGACTTTC. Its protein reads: CATSREIYGANVLTF.